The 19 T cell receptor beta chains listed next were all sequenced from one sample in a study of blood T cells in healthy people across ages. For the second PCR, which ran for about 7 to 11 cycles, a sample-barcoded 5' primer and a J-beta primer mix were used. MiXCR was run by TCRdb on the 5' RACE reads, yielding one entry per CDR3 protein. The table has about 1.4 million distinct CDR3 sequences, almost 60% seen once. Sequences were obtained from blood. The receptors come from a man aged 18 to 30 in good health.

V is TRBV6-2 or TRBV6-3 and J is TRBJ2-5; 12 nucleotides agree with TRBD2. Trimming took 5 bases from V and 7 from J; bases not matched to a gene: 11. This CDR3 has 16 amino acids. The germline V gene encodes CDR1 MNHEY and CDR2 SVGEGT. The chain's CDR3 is CASSKTSGGGGGTQYF. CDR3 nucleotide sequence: TGTGCCAGCAGTAAGACTAGCGGGGGCGGAGGAGGGACCCAGTACTTC.

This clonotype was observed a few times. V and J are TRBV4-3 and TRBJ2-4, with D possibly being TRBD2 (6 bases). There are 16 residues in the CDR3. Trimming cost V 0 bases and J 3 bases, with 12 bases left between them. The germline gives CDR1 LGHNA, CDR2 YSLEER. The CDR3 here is CASSQDFAGNKNIQYF. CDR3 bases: TGCGCCAGCAGCCAAGATTTTGCGGGGAACAAAAACATTCAGTACTTC.

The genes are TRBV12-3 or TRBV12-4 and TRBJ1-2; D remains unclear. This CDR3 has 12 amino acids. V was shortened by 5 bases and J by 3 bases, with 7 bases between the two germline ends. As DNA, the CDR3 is TGTGCCAGCAGTACCGGGCACTATGGCTACACCTTC. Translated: CASSTGHYGYTF.

The CDR3 loop is CASSEGWDSPLHF. The CDR3, as DNA: TGCGCCAGCAGTGAAGGATGGGATTCACCCCTCCACTTT. The rearrangement joins TRBV10-1 to TRBJ1-6; D is ambiguous. Looked up from germline, CDR1 is WNHNN and CDR2 is SYGVQD (reference sequence). V was cut by 3 bases and J by 8 bases, with 8 bases left in between. The CDR3 runs to 13 residues.

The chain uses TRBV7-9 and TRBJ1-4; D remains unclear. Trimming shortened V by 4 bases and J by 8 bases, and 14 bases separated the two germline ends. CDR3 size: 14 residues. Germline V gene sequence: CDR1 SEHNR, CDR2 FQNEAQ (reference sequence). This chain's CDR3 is CASSSQNMGEKLFF. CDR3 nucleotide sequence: TGTGCCAGCAGCTCCCAAAACATGGGGGAAAAACTGTTTTTT.

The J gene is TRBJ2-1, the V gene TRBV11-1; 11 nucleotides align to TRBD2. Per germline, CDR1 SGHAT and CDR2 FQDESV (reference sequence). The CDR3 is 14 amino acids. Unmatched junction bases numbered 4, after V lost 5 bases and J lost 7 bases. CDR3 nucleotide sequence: TGTGCCAGCAGCACAAGGACTAGCGGGAATGAGCAGTTCTTC. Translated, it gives CASSTRTSGNEQFF.

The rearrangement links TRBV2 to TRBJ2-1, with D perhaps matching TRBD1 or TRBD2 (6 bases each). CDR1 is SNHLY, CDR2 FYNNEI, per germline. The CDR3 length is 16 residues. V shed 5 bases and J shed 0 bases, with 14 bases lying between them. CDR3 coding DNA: TGTGCCAGCAGTAGGGGGGAAACATTCTCCTACAATGAGCAGTTCTTC. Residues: CASSRGETFSYNEQFF.

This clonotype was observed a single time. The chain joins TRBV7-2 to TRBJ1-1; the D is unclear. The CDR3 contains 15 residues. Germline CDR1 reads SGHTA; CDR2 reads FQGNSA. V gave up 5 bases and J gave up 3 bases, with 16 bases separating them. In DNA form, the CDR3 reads TGTGCCAGCAGCCCCCCGAAGTTAGGGTACACTGAAGCTTTCTTT. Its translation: CASSPPKLGYTEAFF.

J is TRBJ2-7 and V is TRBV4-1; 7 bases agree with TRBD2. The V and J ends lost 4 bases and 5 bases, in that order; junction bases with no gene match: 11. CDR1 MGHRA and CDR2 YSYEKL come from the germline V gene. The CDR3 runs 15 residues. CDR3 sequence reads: CASSPSWGGGNEQYF. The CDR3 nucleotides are TGCGCCAGCAGCCCCTCATGGGGGGGTGGCAACGAGCAGTACTTC.

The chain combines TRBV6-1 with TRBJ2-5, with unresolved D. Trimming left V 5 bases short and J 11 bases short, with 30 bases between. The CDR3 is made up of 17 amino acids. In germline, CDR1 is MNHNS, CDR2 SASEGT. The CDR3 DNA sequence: TGTGCCAGCAGTAAGCCGGCAGAACGATCCCTTTACAATGAGCAGTACTTC. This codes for CASSKPAERSLYNEQYF.

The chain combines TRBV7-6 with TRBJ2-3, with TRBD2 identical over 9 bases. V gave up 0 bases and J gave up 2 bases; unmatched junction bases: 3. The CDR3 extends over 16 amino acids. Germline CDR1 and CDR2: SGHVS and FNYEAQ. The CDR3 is CASSLAIAGATDTQYF. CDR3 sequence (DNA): TGTGCCAGCAGCTTAGCAATAGCGGGAGCCACAGATACGCAGTATTTT.

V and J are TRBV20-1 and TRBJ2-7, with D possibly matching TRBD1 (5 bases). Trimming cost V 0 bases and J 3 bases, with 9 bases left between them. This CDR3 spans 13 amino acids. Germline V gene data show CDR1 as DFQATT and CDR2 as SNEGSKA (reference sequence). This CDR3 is CSAREAGNYEQYF. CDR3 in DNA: TGCAGTGCTAGAGAGGCAGGGAACTACGAGCAGTACTTC.

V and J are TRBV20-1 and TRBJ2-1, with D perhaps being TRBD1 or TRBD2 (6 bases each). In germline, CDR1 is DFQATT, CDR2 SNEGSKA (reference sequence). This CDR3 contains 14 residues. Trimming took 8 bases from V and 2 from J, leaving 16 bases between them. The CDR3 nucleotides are TGCAGTCTAAGAGAGGGGGGCGCCTACAATGAGCAGTTCTTC. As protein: CSLREGGAYNEQFF.

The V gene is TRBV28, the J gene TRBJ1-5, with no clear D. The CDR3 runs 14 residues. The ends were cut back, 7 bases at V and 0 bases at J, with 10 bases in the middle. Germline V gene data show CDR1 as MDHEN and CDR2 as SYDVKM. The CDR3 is CASIRAVSNQPQHF. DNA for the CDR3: TGTGCCAGCATAAGGGCGGTTAGCAATCAGCCCCAGCATTTT.

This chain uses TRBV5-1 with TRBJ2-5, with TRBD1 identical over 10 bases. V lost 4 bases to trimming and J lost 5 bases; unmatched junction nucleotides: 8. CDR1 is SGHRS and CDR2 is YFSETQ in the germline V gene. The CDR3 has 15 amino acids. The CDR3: CASSGATGGLETQYF. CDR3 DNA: TGCGCCAGCAGCGGGGCGACAGGGGGCCTGGAGACCCAGTACTTC.

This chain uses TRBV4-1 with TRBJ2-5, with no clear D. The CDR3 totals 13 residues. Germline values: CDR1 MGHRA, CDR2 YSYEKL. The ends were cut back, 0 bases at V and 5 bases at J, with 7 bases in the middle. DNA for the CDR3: TGCGCCAGCAGCCAAGATAGGAGTGAGACCCAGTACTTC. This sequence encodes CASSQDRSETQYF.

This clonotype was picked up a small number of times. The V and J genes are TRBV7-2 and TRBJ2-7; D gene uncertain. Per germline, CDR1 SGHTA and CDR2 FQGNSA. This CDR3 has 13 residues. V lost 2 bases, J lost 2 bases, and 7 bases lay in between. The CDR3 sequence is CASSLKETYEQYF. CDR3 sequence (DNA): TGTGCCAGCAGCTTAAAGGAGACCTACGAGCAGTACTTC.

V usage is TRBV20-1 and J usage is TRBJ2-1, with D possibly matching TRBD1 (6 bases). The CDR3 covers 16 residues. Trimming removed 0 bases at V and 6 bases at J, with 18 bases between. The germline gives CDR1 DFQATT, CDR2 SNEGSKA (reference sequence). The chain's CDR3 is CSARDRRQGLGNEQFF. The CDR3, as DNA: TGCAGTGCTAGAGATCGTCGGCAGGGGCTAGGCAATGAGCAGTTCTTC.

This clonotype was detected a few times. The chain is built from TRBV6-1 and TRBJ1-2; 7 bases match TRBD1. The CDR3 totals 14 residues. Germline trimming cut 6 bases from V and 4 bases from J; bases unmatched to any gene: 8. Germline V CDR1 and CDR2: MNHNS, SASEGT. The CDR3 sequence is CASRVPGQIYGYTF. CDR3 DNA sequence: TGTGCCAGCAGAGTCCCGGGACAGATCTATGGCTACACCTTC.